Listed here are 28 T cell receptor beta chains from one sample, sequenced in a study. A single record per CDR3 protein comes from TCRdb applying MiXCR to the 5' RACE reads. In the table there are tens of thousands of distinct CDR3 sequences, roughly a fifth of which are singletons. The sorted Tregs were CD4+CD25+CD127-/low cells. Sequenced material: Tregs sorted from blood. The source of these receptors is a female donor with breast cancer.

There are a few counts of this clonotype. The chain joins TRBV4-2 to TRBJ2-7; D is possibly TRBD2 (5 bases). CDR3 length equals 15 residues. V was shortened by 0 bases and J by 0 bases, with 9 bases between the two germline ends. Per germline, CDR1 LGHNA and CDR2 YNFKEQ. DNA for the CDR3: TGTGCCAGCAGCCAAGATGCGGGTAGCTCCTACGAGCAGTACTTC. This gives the protein CASSQDAGSSYEQYF.

With respect to this clonotype: Being one base from a much bigger clone, this may be a read error. The rearrangement joins TRBV18 to TRBJ2-2; D is perhaps TRBD2 (5 bases). CDR1 is KGHSH, CDR2 LQKENI, per germline. The CDR3 is 14 amino acids. CDR3 protein: CASSVIANTGEPFF. CDR3 nucleotides: TGTGCCAGCTCAGTGATCGCGAACACCGGGGAGCCGTTTTTT.

CDR3 sequence (DNA): TGTGCCAGCAGTTTAAGGACAGTGTACGAGCAGTACTTC. Protein: CASSLRTVYEQYF. J is TRBJ2-7 and V is TRBV28; a weak D match, TRBD1 (6 bases). The germline gives CDR1 MDHEN, CDR2 SYDVKM. The V end was cut by 2 bases, the J end by 4 bases, with 9 bases between. This CDR3 has 13 amino acids.

The chain uses TRBV7-9 and TRBJ2-1; 8 nucleotides align to TRBD2. Trimming removed 3 bases from V and 7 bases from J; junction bases left unmatched: 8. CDR3 length: 15 residues. CDR1 SEHNR and CDR2 FQNEAQ come from the germline V gene (reference sequence). As DNA, the CDR3 is TGTGCCAGCAGCTTCCACGGGACTAGGAGGAATGAGCAGTTCTTC. Translating it yields CASSFHGTRRNEQFF.

This clonotype came up many times. Here the CDR3 DNA reads TGTGCCAGCAGTCAGAAGTACAATGAGCAGTTCTTC. Protein sequence: CASSQKYNEQFF. The V and J genes are TRBV27 and TRBJ2-1; D is unresolved. Trimming shortened V by 5 bases and J by 4 bases, and 6 bases separated the two germline ends. This CDR3 region has 12 residues. Germline V gives CDR1 MNHEY, CDR2 SMNVEV (reference sequence).

The CDR3 coding sequence is TGTGCCACCAGTGATTTGTCCGGGACTCCAAACACCGGGGAGCTGTTTTTT. Residues: CATSDLSGTPNTGELFF. The V call is TRBV24-1, the J call TRBJ2-2; D may be TRBD2 (6 bases). Germline CDR1 reads KGHDR; CDR2 reads SFDVKD. Trimming shortened V by 0 bases and J by 2 bases, and 12 bases separated the two germline ends. This CDR3 has 17 amino acids.

V is TRBV13 and J is TRBJ1-4; tentative D call: TRBD1 (6 bases). Germline loops: CDR1 PRHDT, CDR2 FYEKMQ (reference sequence). The CDR3 spans 15 residues. V gave up 4 bases and J gave up 2 bases, with 11 bases separating them. In DNA form, the CDR3 reads TGTGCCAGCAGCTCAGGGGTTCCGACTAATGAAAAACTGTTTTTT. Encoded protein: CASSSGVPTNEKLFF.

The chain recombines TRBV5-1 with TRBJ1-4; no reliable D call. V was shortened by 4 bases and J by 8 bases, with 15 bases between the two germline ends. CDR1 SGHRS and CDR2 YFSETQ come from the germline V gene. The CDR3 has 14 amino acids. The CDR3 DNA sequence: TGCGCCAGCAGCAAAGGACTGGTAGGAGAAAAACTGTTTTTT. This gives the protein CASSKGLVGEKLFF.

This clonotype was found a few times. This chain links TRBV3-1 with TRBJ1-1; D is ambiguous. In germline, CDR1 is LGHDT, CDR2 YNNKEL (reference sequence). CDR3 size: 15 residues. V dropped 2 bases and J dropped 0 bases, with 10 bases sitting between them. As DNA, the CDR3 is TGTGCCAGCAGCCAAACCAACCAAATGAACACTGAAGCTTTCTTT. Encoded protein: CASSQTNQMNTEAFF.

This chain uses TRBV28 with TRBJ1-4; D is uncertain. Deletions cut 3 bases from V and 6 bases from J, with 11 bases between. The germline CDR1 and CDR2 sequences are MDHEN and SYDVKM. The CDR3 runs 14 residues. This chain's CDR3 is CASSLGQAHEKLFF. The CDR3 DNA is TGTGCCAGCAGTTTGGGTCAGGCTCATGAAAAACTGTTTTTT.

The J gene is TRBJ1-2, the V gene TRBV20-1, with a tentative D call TRBD1 (5 bases). This CDR3 comprises 13 residues. Trimming shortened V by 2 bases and J by 8 bases, and 15 bases separated the two germline ends. Looked up from germline, CDR1 is DFQATT and CDR2 is SNEGSKA (reference sequence). CDR3 DNA sequence: TGCAGTGCTAGAAGGCCCCATAAGGGGGGCTACACCTTC. This encodes CSARRPHKGGYTF.

The chain recombines TRBV3-1 with TRBJ2-3, with unresolved D. This CDR3 spans 14 amino acids. Looked up from germline, CDR1 is LGHDT and CDR2 is YNNKEL (reference sequence). The V end was cut by 1 base, the J end by 8 bases, with 13 bases between. The CDR3 bases are TGTGCCAGCAGCCAAGTCTCCCTTGCAGGTACGCAGTATTTT. As protein: CASSQVSLAGTQYF.

Ten or more counts support this clonotype. This chain uses TRBV9 with TRBJ1-2; a possible D gene is TRBD1 (5 bases). Germline loops: CDR1 SGDLS, CDR2 YYNGEE. The CDR3 is 15 residues long. Trimming took 4 bases from V and 2 from J, leaving 15 bases between them. CDR3 nucleotides: TGTGCCAGCAGCAAAGGGACGGTCGAAAACTATGGCTACACCTTC. As protein: CASSKGTVENYGYTF.

V usage is TRBV3-1 and J usage is TRBJ2-1; TRBD2 aligns across 8 bases. CDR1 and CDR2 from the germline V gene are LGHDT and YNNKEL (reference sequence). Unmatched junction bases numbered 6, after V lost 0 bases and J lost 5 bases. The CDR3 is made up of 16 amino acids. The CDR3 region is CASSQDPRTSNNEQFF. The CDR3 nucleotides are TGTGCCAGCAGCCAAGATCCCCGGACTAGCAACAATGAGCAGTTCTTC.

To note about this clonotype: This may come from a read error, since a much larger clone is one base off. The CDR3 is CATSPAEGIHEQYF. The CDR3 DNA reads as TGTGCCACCAGCCCCGCGGAGGGAATCCACGAGCAGTACTTC. The chain has TRBV15 and TRBJ2-7; tentative D call: TRBD2 (6 bases). Trimming took 5 bases from V and 5 from J, leaving 16 bases between them. The CDR3 contains 14 residues. The germline V gene encodes CDR1 LNHNV and CDR2 YYDKDF (reference sequence).

This clonotype was recorded at least ten times. The chain combines TRBV20-1 with TRBJ2-2; D is possibly TRBD1 or TRBD2 (5 bases each). The V gene's germline CDR1 is DFQATT and CDR2 SNEGSKA (reference sequence). This CDR3 has 16 residues. Trimming removed 4 bases at V and 1 base at J, with 16 bases between. CDR3 DNA: TGCAGTGCTAATGGGGACGGGAAGCGGAACACCGGGGAGCTGTTTTTT. Its translation is CSANGDGKRNTGELFF.

This clonotype was seen at least ten times. This chain connects TRBV15 to TRBJ2-5; D gene ambiguous. This CDR3 contains 15 residues. The germline V gene encodes CDR1 LNHNV and CDR2 YYDKDF (reference sequence). Trimming cost V 3 bases and J 4 bases, with 15 bases left between them. CDR3: CATSSRGAGRETQYF. The CDR3 coding sequence is TGTGCCACCAGCAGTCGAGGAGCAGGTCGAGAGACCCAGTACTTC.

The table lists this clonotype with many counts. The chain uses TRBV6-5 and TRBJ1-6; weak D call: TRBD1 (6 bases). The CDR3 has 15 residues. With 6 bases removed from V and 10 bases from J, the gap between germline ends came to 19 bases. From germline, CDR1 is MNHEY and CDR2 SVGAGI. This chain's CDR3 is CASSPQQGGGSPLHF. The CDR3 region has the DNA TGTGCCAGCAGCCCCCAACAGGGCGGTGGGTCACCCCTCCACTTT.

A word on this clonotype: A much larger clone differs from this one at a single base, so this may be a read error. The chain links TRBV6-5 to TRBJ1-4; possibly TRBD1 for D (6 bases). There are 15 residues in the CDR3. Per germline, CDR1 MNHEY and CDR2 SVGAGI. The CDR3 DNA is TGTGCCAGCAGTTACTCGGGGGCAACTAATGAAGAACTGTTTTTT. Protein product: CASSYSGATNEELFF.

This clonotype came up many times. The chain carries TRBV12-5 and TRBJ2-1; 14 bases align to TRBD2. CDR3 size: 17 residues. CDR1 and CDR2 from the germline V gene are LGHNT and FRNRAP. The trim removed 6 bases at V and 8 bases at J, leaving 12 bases unmatched. CDR3 DNA sequence: TGTGCTAGTGGCCTGACTAGCGGGAGGGCCTTAGTCGATGAGCAGTTCTTC. Amino acid sequence: CASGLTSGRALVDEQFF.

V gene TRBV20-1 combines with J gene TRBJ1-1, with TRBD1 matching over 10 bases. The CDR3 runs 15 residues. The germline V gene encodes CDR1 DFQATT and CDR2 SNEGSKA (reference sequence). V gave up 0 bases and J gave up 3 bases; unmatched junction bases: 4. The chain's CDR3 is CSARDAGQGDTEAFF. The CDR3 DNA follows: TGCAGTGCTAGAGACGCCGGACAGGGGGACACTGAAGCTTTCTTT.

This clonotype was recorded a few times. V is TRBV13 and J is TRBJ2-7; the match to TRBD2 covers 8 bases. CDR1 PRHDT and CDR2 FYEKMQ come from the germline V gene (reference sequence). This CDR3 has 14 residues. V dropped 4 bases and J dropped 2; count of bases not matched to a gene: 4. CDR3 DNA sequence: TGTGCCAGCAGCTCTAGCGGGCCCACCTACGAGCAGTACTTC. Protein product: CASSSSGPTYEQYF. The complete variable domain, with remaining parts taken from reference TRBV13 and TRBJ2-7, reads AAGVIQSPRHLIKEKRETATLKCYPIPRHDTVYWYQQGPGQDPQFLISFYEKMQSDKGSIPDRFSAQQFSDYHSELNMSSLELGDSALYFCASSSSGPTYEQYFGPGTRLTVT.

The chain combines TRBV18 with TRBJ2-7, with 7 positions matching TRBD2. This CDR3 contains 16 residues. J was trimmed by 0 bases and V by 3 bases; bases with no gene match: 8. CDR1 and CDR2 from the germline V gene are KGHSH and LQKENI. DNA for the CDR3: TGTGCCAGCTCACCCCGCGGGCGGGAGAGCTCCTACGAGCAGTACTTC. Protein sequence: CASSPRGRESSYEQYF.

Concerning this clonotype: Relative to the germline gene, one junction end is altered; a read error may explain this. The chain employs TRBV25-1 and TRBJ2-2, with D perhaps matching TRBD1 (7 bases). Germline-derived CDR1 and CDR2 are MGHDK and SYGVNS. This CDR3 spans 16 amino acids. The CDR3 nucleotides are TGTGCCAGCAGTGATGCCGGGACAGCGAACACCGGGGGGCTGTTTTTT. Residues: CASSDAGTANTGGLFF.

In this sample, this clonotype turned up many times. The gene calls are TRBV7-9 and TRBJ2-1; D is perhaps TRBD2 (5 bases). The CDR3 runs 13 residues. Trimming cost V 9 bases and J 2 bases, with 11 bases left between them. The V gene's germline CDR1 is SEHNR and CDR2 FQNEAQ (reference sequence). The CDR3 sequence: CASAGAAYNEQFF. CDR3 bases: TGTGCCAGTGCGGGCGCGGCCTACAATGAGCAGTTCTTC.

This clonotype was counted at least ten times. The genes are TRBV12-3 or TRBV12-4 and TRBJ2-7; D ambiguous. CDR3 length equals 13 residues. Trimming took 2 bases from V and 6 from J, leaving 11 bases between them. The CDR3 bases are TGTGCCAGCAGTTTAACACAGCTTCGCGAGCAGTACTTC. The encoded protein is CASSLTQLREQYF.

Concerning this clonotype itself: A much larger clone lies a single base off, so this may be a read error. V usage is TRBV9 and J usage is TRBJ1-1; perhaps TRBD1 as D (6 bases). CDR1 is SGDLS, CDR2 YYNGEE, per germline. The CDR3 loop spans 15 amino acids. This chain's CDR3 is CASSAQGHPNTAAFF. For the CDR3, the DNA is TGTGCCAGCAGCGCACAGGGACACCCGAACACTGCAGCTTTCTTT.

Only a few counts were recorded for this clonotype. V is TRBV6-1 and J is TRBJ1-2; D ambiguous. The germline gives CDR1 MNHNS, CDR2 SASEGT. The CDR3 runs to 11 residues. V was pared by 1 base and J by 8 bases, with 5 bases between. The CDR3 reads CASSEDLGYTF. The CDR3 region has the DNA TGTGCCAGCAGTGAAGATTTGGGCTACACCTTC.